This TCR beta chain is from a study of blood T cell repertoires in COVID-19. For the study at large: Whether acute or convalescent, the COVID-19 samples came from the United States, Italy and Spain. PBMCs, B-cell-depleted T cells, or T cells were the source of the cDNA or gDNA that made up the material.

This clone was recorded only once. Original analysis: Amplified reference gene primers provided the basis for estimating nucleated cell counts. Only in-frame clones appear in the TCRdb table, and some are missing; sequencing was by immunoSEQ multiplex PCR. V and J calls and clone size are given by that table; D and trimming were obtained from the DNA. This sample has just under 35,000 clones; 70% to 90% occur once, and the top ten carry 44%. V gave up 4 bases and J gave up 7 bases, with 10 bases separating them. This CDR3 region has 12 residues. Germline assignment: CDR1 LNHDA and CDR2 SQIVND (reference sequence).

The chain joins TRBV19 to TRBJ1-1, with D unclear. Sequencing was carried out using peripheral blood. This sequence originates from a human donor in a cohort sampled during active COVID-19. Here the CDR3 DNA reads TGTGCCAGTAGTAGCACCGAGGGTGAAGCTTTCTTT. It yields the protein CASSSTEGEAFF.